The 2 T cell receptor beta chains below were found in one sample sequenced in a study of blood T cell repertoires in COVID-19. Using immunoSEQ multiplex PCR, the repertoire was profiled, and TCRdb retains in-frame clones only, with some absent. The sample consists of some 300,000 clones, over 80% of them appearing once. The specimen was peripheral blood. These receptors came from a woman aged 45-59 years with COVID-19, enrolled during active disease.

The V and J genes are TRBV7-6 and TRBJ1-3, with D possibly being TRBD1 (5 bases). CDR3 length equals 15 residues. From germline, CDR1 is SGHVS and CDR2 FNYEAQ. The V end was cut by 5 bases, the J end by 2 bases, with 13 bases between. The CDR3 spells CASSTSGTAGNTIYF. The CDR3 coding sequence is TGTGCCAGCAGCACCAGCGGGACGGCTGGAAACACCATATATTTT.

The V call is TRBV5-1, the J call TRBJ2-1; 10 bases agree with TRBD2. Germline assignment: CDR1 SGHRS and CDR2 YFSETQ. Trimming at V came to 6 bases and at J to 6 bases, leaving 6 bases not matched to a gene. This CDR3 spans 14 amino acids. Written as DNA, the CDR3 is TGCGCCAGCACCGTAGCGGGAGGTGTCAATGAGCAGTTCTTC. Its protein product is CASTVAGGVNEQFF.